This T cell receptor beta chain was documented in a study of blood T cells in healthy people across ages (dated by TCRdb to between 2015 and 2017). For the study in its entirety: Template switching captured roughly one uniquely barcoded TCR beta cDNA molecule per two T cells in model experiments. The study measured age-related changes in TCR beta repertoire diversity using deep sequencing normalized with unique cDNA molecular identifiers. To avoid experimental bias, donors of different ages were distributed randomly across sequencing lanes. Using the same blood draw, the study looked at two additional independent replicas of 1 million unique cDNA reads for two donors, one aged 18 to 30 and the other aged 80 or older. Donors were grouped into four age groups: young (average approximately 15 years), middle-aged (39), aged (around 60) and long-lived (around 80). Findings and caveats that apply to the study as a whole: There was a strong correlation between observed TCR beta diversity and the percentage of naive T cells measured by flow cytometry. Donor CMV infection status was unknown, potentially confounding age-related changes in expanded clonotypes. Conclusive comparison of naive and antigen-experienced compartments was prevented by the profiling of bulk unsorted PBMCs. Observed TCR beta diversity per million T cells fell roughly linearly with age, and a significant reduction was already apparent by age about 43. Compared with the aged group, more naive CD4+ T cells, fewer expanded clones and increased TCR diversity were shown by the long-lived group, suggesting age selection. Estimates of total diversity based on one million sequenced T cells were considered lower bounds and underestimates.

Reading from cysteine to phenylalanine, the CDR3 counts 17 amino acids. Here the CDR3 DNA is all that survives: 51 bases in frame from base 1. Looking up the germline V gene (reference sequence) yields CDR1 SGHNT and CDR2 YYREEE. The 39 donors, aged roughly 6 to 90 years, were systemically healthy Caucasian individuals from Russia. Each donor gave 8 to 10 milliliters of peripheral blood, drawn into EDTA-treated Vacutainer tubes. PBMCs were isolated by Ficoll-Paque density-gradient centrifugation, with at least 6 million obtained per sample. Total RNA was extracted from PBMCs with Trizol reagent, with at least 5 micrograms obtained per sample. Naive CD45RAhigh/CD27high T cell percentages were measured by flow cytometry on a PBMC aliquot from every donor. In the case of this clonotype: Its antigen remains unidentified. The junction departs from the called germline gene at one end, perhaps through a read error.

The method behind the library was 5' RACE. Sequencing took place on an Illumina HiSeq 2500. A second 7 to 11 cycle PCR used a sample-barcoded 5' primer and a J-beta primer mix. Each TCR beta cDNA molecule received a unique molecular identifier from a template-switch 5' adaptor carrying 12 random nucleotides. Each sample yielded at least 2.5 million CDR3-containing paired-end reads. All of the RNA was converted into first-strand cDNA using the Mint cDNA synthesis kit, with a TRBC-specific oligonucleotide serving as the primer. After uracil-DNA glycosylase treatment, a first 18-cycle PCR used universal primers M1SS and BC2_uni_R on all cDNA. The study's own analysis went as follows. For normalization, 1 million high-quality reads, each with a distinct molecular identifier, were randomly selected from each sample. Reads with shared molecular identifiers were discarded instead of being binned into consensus sequences. CDR3 identification, clonotype clustering and error correction used MiTCR with a Q25 quality threshold and the strictest error-elimination algorithm. A nonparametric unseen species model with Euler transformation was used to estimate lower-bound total TCR beta diversity. TCRdb trimmed the raw reads at Q25, called clones with MiXCR and kept productive beta chains. Each entry merges the rows of one CDR3 protein and shows their most common DNA and genes. The V and J calls shown here were made by TCRdb, not taken from the authors' results. This sample has about 1.8 million distinct CDR3 sequences in its table, and less than 50% of those were observed once. The ten largest clones represent less than 2.5% of the sample.

This receptor was taken from a woman aged 40-49 years in good health. The source material was blood. The receptor chain draws on TRBV5-4 and TRBJ2-3; the D segment may tentatively be TRBD1 or TRBD2, each giving 5 matched bases. The bases are TGTGCCAGCAGCTTCGGGACCCTTGCACGAAGCACAGATACGCGGTATTTT. Protein translation: CASSFGTLARSTDTRYF. This CDR3, with the reference TRBV5-4 and TRBJ2-3 proteins standing in past its ends, gives the full variable domain ETGVTQSPTHLIKTRGQQVTLRCSSQSGHNTVSWYQQALGQGPQFIFQYYREEENGRGNFPPRFSGLQFPNYSSELNVNALELDDSALYLCASSFGTLARSTDTRYFGPGTRLTVL.